This entry is about one T cell receptor beta chain. Its target is not known. Profiled with immunoSEQ multiplex PCR; TCRdb holds only in-frame clones, not every one. The data contain 15,000 to 20,000 clones, about 86% of them singletons. This sample stems from a study of cytotoxic CD8 clonotypes in ibrutinib-treated CLL. Overall study findings and caveats: Researchers report that baseline clonality outpaced age-matched healthy donors and tracked circulating CD8+ T-cell counts.

The CDR3 contains 13 residues. Per germline, CDR1 KGHSH and CDR2 LQKENI. Trimming took 1 base from V and 6 from J, leaving 7 bases between them. The J gene is TRBJ2-1, the V gene TRBV18, with D uncertain. This material consisted of PBMCs, taken before ibrutinib treatment. The receptor comes from a human donor with chronic lymphocytic leukemia. CDR3 nucleotides: TGTGCCAGCTCACCACTACCCAGCAATGAGCAGTTCTTC. Translation gives CASSPLPSNEQFF.